This T cell receptor (beta chain) was profiled in a study of T cell repertoires in cytomegalovirus infection. On the study more broadly: Through public TCR beta signatures, both CMV infection and matching HLA type were indicated.

Trimming at V came to 6 bases and at J to 6 bases, leaving 7 bases not matched to a gene. CDR1 and CDR2 (germline): SEHNR, FQNEAQ (reference sequence). The CDR3 runs to 14 residues. The sample holds a few counts of this clonotype. The antigen remains unidentified. MiXCR, run by TCRdb on the reads, gives a single entry per CDR3 protein. The table records roughly 570,000 distinct CDR3 sequences, roughly 42% of them present only once. This sequence originates from a human donor in good health (CMV status not recorded). Some clones in this sample may be carry-over from other donors' samples. The genes are TRBV7-9 and TRBJ2-3; 9 bases align to TRBD2. Sample: cultured PBMCs, taken from culture after CMV antigen stimulation. CDR3 region: CASSPGLARDTQYF. CDR3 bases: TGTGCCAGCAGTCCCGGACTAGCGCGGGATACGCAGTATTTT. Full variable domain (missing parts from reference TRBV7-9 and TRBJ2-3): DTGVSQNPRHKITKRGQNVTFRCDPISEHNRLYWYRQTLGQGPEFLTYFQNEAQLEKSRLLSDRFSAERPKGSFSTLEIQRTEQGDSAMYLCASSPGLARDTQYFGPGTRLTVL.